This T cell receptor beta chain originates from a study of T and B cells in COVID-19 patients (dated by TCRdb to 2020 to 2021). For context, the study as a whole: Using TRB and IGH repertoire sequencing of peripheral blood, the study characterized adaptive immunity in COVID-19 patients who had active infection or had recovered. For the repertoire analyses, the comparison was an age-matched reference group of roughly 37 healthy donors who were negative for COVID-19 antibodies. A couple of patients were in both the active and recovered cohorts because samples existed from active disease and from after recovery. In the active-infection cohort, about 90% of the roughly 20 patients had comorbidities linked to unfavorable COVID-19 outcome. A recovered cohort was made up of 19 patients contributing roughly 21 samples, mostly after mild to moderate COVID-19 managed as outpatients. As many as 9 follow-up blood samples were taken per patient, and some of the samples covered different disease stages within the same individual. The TCR and BCR sequence repository comprised roughly 35 patients and 69 time points, with over 7 million TCR sequences analysed. Of the 20 to 25 patients in the active-infection cohort, about a dozen were critically ill and needed mechanical ventilation or ECMO. Median age was approximately 30 years in the recovered cohort versus approximately 63 years in the active-infection cohort. Results the study describes overall, beyond this receptor: A total of 2,331 exclusive TCR clusters, including some 31 low-pGen clusters, were found in the recovered cohort. Patients with COVID-19 were reported to show strongly skewed TRBV/TRBJ gene usage. The cohort was considered too small to assess HLA contributions to COVID-19 susceptibility or severity. Blood samples obtained from mildly ill patients during symptoms, as well as early samples obtained from severe cases, were available only in scarce numbers. Specific T cell subsets (CD4+/Treg/CD8+) and sorted SARS-CoV-2-responsive or tetramer+ T cells had not yet been sequenced, and the corresponding sequencing experiments were ongoing. The reported TCR clusters were stated to require prospective validation before clinical use. TRB repertoires were found to be highly clonal in active COVID-19, whereas diversity and richness at recovery were found to rise above healthy donor levels.

TRB repertoires were amplified from 250-500 ng of genomic DNA extracted from blood. With respect to this clonotype: Its antigen is still unknown. Per-base quality was not reported, and no clone a single base away is much larger than it.

Spanning cysteine to phenylalanine, the CDR3 consists of 15 amino acids. Here the CDR3 DNA is all that survives: 45 bases in frame from base 1. V is cut back by 6 bases and J by 4 bases, with 6 bases in the junction unmatched. Reads for this sample came from an Illumina MiSeq. Multiplex PCR with BIOMED2 TRB-A/B primer pools was used to amplify TRB rearrangements. Illumina-compatible adapters and 7-nucleotide sample barcodes were added to the amplicons in two consecutive PCRs. Phusion HS II polymerase was used for all library PCRs. The amplicons were purified from gel with the NucleoSpin Gel and PCR Clean-up kit, measured on Qubit, and combined at around 4.2 nM. Before Illumina next-generation sequencing, the quality of the amplicon pool was assessed on an Agilent 2100 Bioanalyzer. The paper's data handling went like this. MiXCR 3.0.8 with the default MiXCR reference library was used to annotate TRB rearrangements. Sequences with fewer than 2 reads and non-productive reads were filtered out, and every unique CDR3 nucleotide sequence was treated as a single clone. Clonality, diversity, richness and V-J gene usage were computed in R 3.5.1. GLIPH2 was used to cluster TCRs by CDR3 similarity, and OLGA was used to calculate generation probabilities. GLIPH2 clusters were kept only when the clusters contained at least four unique TCR clonotypes present in at least three individuals. The public reads were reanalyzed by TCRdb: fastp trimming at Q25, MiXCR alignment, in-frame beta chains only. Identical CDR3 proteins give one entry, which carries the most common genes and DNA. None of the V and J calls come from the authors' own analysis; TCRdb made them. This sample comprises 6,000 or so distinct CDR3 sequences, roughly 25% of them detected only once. The ten largest clones capture 15% to 20% of the sample.

The specimen sequenced was blood. The chain is encoded by TRBV12-3 or TRBV12-4 joined to TRBJ2-3; 11 central nucleotides agree with TRBD2. This clonotype was sampled from a human donor with active COVID-19. The nucleotide sequence is given as TGTGCCAGCAGCCCCGTAGCGGGAGGGGCAGATACGCAGTATTTT. Translated, this is CASSPVAGGADTQYF.